This T cell receptor (beta chain) derives from a study of cytomegalovirus exposure and HLA in healthy donors. General study results and limits: Whilst most TCR sequences proved rare, a subset of public TCRs occurred across many donors. Across HLA loci, a later analysis found differing TCR association rates, with DRB1 most and HLA-C fewest. As confirmed in vitro, three CMV-associated chains were specific for CMV antigens.

Per germline, CDR1 KGHSY and CDR2 FQNENV. Trimming removed 2 bases from V and 2 bases from J, with 21 bases in between. There are 18 residues in the CDR3. This clone has just a few counts. The target antigen is unknown. 13 Jbeta primers and 60 Vbeta primers were used for the PCR. Original processing methods: Unique TCR beta chains numbered about 72 million in a later analysis, with around 12 million shared. Clones were read by immunoSEQ multiplex PCR, and TCRdb kept only the in-frame ones, dropping some. The V and J calls and clone size come from that table; D and trimming were worked out from the DNA. This sample has tens of thousands of clones, with roughly four fifths found just once.

The chain uses TRBV16 and TRBJ1-1; maybe TRBD1 (5 bases). The sample consisted of PBMCs. The clonotype was recovered from a woman between 35 and 50 years old in good health and CMV-seropositive. CDR3 protein: CASSQPSGQGGVNTEAFF. In DNA, the CDR3 is TGTGCCAGCAGCCAACCCTCGGGGCAGGGCGGGGTAAACACTGAAGCTTTCTTT. Combining the CDR3 with reference TRBV16 and TRBJ1-1 gives the whole variable domain GEEVAQTPKHLVRGEGQKAKLYCAPIKGHSYVFWYQQVLKNEFKFLISFQNENVFDETGMPKERFSAKCLPNSPCSLEIQATKLEDSAVYFCASSQPSGQGGVNTEAFFGQGTRLTVV.